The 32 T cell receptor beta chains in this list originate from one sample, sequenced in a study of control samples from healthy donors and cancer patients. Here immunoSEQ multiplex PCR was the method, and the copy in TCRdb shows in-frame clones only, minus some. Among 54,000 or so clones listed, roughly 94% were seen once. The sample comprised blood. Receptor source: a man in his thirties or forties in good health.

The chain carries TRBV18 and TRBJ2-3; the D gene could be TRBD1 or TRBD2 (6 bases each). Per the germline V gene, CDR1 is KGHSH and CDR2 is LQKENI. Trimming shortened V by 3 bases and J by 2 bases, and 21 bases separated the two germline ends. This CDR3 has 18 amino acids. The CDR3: CASSPLQGLGGNTDTQYF. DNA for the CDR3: TGTGCCAGCTCACCTCTGCAGGGGCTGGGGGGAAACACAGATACGCAGTATTTT.

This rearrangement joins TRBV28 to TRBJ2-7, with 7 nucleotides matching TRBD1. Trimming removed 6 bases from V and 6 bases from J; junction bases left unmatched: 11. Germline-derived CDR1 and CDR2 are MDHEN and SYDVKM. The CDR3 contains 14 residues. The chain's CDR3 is CASRSGTVRPEQYF. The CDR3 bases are TGTGCCAGCAGATCCGGGACAGTAAGACCCGAGCAGTACTTC.

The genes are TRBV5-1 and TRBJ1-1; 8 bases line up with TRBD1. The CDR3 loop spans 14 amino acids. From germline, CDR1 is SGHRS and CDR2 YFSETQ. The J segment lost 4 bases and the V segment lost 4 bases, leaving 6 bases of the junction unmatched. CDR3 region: CASSPQGASTEAFF. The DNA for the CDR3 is TGCGCCAGCAGCCCCCAGGGGGCGAGCACTGAAGCTTTCTTT.

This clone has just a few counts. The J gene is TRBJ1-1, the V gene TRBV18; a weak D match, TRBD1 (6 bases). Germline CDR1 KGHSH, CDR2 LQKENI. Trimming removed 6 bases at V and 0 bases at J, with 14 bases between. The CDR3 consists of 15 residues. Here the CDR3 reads CASSSQGTLNTEAFF. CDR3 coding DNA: TGTGCCAGCTCGTCGCAGGGGACCTTGAACACTGAAGCTTTCTTT.

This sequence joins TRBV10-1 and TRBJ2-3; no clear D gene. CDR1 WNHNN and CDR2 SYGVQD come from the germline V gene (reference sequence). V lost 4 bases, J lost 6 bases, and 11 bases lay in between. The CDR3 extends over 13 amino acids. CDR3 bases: TGCGCCAGCAGTGTTAGACGGGCGGATACGCAGTATTTT. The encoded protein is CASSVRRADTQYF.

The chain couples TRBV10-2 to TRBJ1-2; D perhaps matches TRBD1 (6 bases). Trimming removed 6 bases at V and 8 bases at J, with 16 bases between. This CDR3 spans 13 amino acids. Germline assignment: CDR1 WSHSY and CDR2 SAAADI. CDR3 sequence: CASRGGPGAGYTF. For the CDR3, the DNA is TGCGCCAGCAGGGGCGGGCCAGGGGCGGGCTACACCTTC.

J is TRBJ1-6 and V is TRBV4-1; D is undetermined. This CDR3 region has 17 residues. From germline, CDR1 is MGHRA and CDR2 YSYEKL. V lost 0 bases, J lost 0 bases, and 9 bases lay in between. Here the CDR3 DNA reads TGCGCCAGCAGCCAAGAGGGGTTCCTCTCCTATAATTCACCCCTCCACTTT. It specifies CASSQEGFLSYNSPLHF.

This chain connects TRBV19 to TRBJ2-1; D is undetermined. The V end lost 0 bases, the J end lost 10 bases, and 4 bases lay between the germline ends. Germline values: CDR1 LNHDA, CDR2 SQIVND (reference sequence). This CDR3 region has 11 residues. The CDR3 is CASSIDTEQFF. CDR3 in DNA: TGTGCCAGTAGTATAGATACAGAGCAGTTCTTC.

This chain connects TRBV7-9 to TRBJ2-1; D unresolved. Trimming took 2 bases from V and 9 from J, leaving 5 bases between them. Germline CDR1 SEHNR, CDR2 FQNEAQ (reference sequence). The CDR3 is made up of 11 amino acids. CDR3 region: CASSLTPEQFF. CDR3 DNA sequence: TGTGCCAGCAGCTTAACCCCTGAGCAGTTCTTC.

In DNA, the CDR3 is TGTGCCACCAGTGATTTGAGGGGTAGCGGAGCGGTCCACCAAGAGACCCAGTACTTC. This sequence encodes CATSDLRGSGAVHQETQYF. V is TRBV24-1 and J is TRBJ2-5; perhaps TRBD2 as D (6 bases). V lost 0 bases and J lost 0, with 19 bases in between. Germline V lookup: CDR1 KGHDR, CDR2 SFDVKD. The CDR3 has 19 amino acids.

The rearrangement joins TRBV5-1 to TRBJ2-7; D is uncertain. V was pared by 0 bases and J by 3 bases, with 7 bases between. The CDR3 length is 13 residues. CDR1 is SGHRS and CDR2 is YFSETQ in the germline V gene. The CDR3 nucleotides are TGCGCCAGCAGCTTGGGGGCCGTCTACGAGCAGTACTTC. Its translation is CASSLGAVYEQYF.

DNA for the CDR3: TGTGCCTGGAGTGTAGTGGCTACCTACGAGCAGTACTTC. As protein: CAWSVVATYEQYF. This chain links TRBV30 with TRBJ2-7, with D unresolved. CDR1 GTSNPN and CDR2 SVGIG come from the germline V gene (reference sequence). The CDR3 spans 13 residues. Trimming removed 0 bases at V and 2 bases at J, with 8 bases between.

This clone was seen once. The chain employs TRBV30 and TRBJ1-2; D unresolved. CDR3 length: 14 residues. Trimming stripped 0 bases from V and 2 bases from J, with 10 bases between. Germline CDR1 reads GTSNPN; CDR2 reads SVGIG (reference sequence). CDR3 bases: TGTGCCTGGAGTGTACGTGTTGTCAACTATGGCTACACCTTC. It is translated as CAWSVRVVNYGYTF.

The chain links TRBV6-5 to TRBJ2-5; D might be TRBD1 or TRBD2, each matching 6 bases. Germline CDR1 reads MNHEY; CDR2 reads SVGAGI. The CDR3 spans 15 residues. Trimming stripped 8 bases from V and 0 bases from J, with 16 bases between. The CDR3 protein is CASGGRQGYQETQYF. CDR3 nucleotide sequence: TGTGCCAGCGGAGGGAGGCAGGGGTACCAAGAGACCCAGTACTTC.

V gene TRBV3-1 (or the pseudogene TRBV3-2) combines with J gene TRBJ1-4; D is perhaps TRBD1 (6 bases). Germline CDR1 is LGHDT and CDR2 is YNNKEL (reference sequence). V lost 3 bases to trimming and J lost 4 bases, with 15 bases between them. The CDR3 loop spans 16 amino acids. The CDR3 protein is CASSQRGARNNEKLFF. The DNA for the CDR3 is TGTGCCAGCAGCCAGAGGGGGGCGCGTAATAATGAAAAACTGTTTTTT.

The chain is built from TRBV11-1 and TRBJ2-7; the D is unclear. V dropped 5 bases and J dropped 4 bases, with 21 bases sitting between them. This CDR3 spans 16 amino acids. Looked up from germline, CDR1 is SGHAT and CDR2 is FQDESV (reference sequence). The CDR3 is CASSTPWARTSYEQYF. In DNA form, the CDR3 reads TGTGCCAGCAGCACCCCCTGGGCCAGGACCTCTTACGAGCAGTACTTC. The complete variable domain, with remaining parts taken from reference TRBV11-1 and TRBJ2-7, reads EAEVAQSPRYKITEKSQAVAFWCDPISGHATLYWYRQILGQGPELLVQFQDESVVDDSQLPKDRFSAERLKGVDSTLKIQPAELGDSAMYLCASSTPWARTSYEQYFGPGTRLTVT.

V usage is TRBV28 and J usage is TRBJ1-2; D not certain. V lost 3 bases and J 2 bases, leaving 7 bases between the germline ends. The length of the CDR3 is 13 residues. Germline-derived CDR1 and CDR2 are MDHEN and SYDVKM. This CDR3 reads CASSLGGNYGYTF. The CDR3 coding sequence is TGTGCCAGCAGTTTGGGCGGGAACTATGGCTACACCTTC.

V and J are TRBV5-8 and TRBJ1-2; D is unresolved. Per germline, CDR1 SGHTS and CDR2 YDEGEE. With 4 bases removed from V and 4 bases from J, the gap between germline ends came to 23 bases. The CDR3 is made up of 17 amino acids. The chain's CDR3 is CASSRVQLIDPRYGYTF. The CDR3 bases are TGTGCCAGCAGCCGGGTCCAACTAATCGACCCCCGCTATGGCTACACCTTC.

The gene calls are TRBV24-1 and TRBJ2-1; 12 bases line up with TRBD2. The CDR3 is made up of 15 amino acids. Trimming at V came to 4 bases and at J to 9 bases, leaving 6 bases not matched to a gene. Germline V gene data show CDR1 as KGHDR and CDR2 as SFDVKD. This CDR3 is CATSDPRTSGIEQFF. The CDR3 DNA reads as TGTGCCACCAGTGACCCGCGGACTAGCGGGATTGAGCAGTTCTTC.

CDR3 loop: CASSYSPNLNYGYTF. The CDR3 DNA follows: TGTGCCAGCAGTTACAGTCCTAACCTCAACTATGGCTACACCTTC. V usage is TRBV6-5 and J usage is TRBJ1-2; D remains ambiguous. Germline loops: CDR1 MNHEY, CDR2 SVGAGI. This CDR3 comprises 15 residues. V was trimmed by 2 bases and J by 2 bases, leaving 12 bases between them.

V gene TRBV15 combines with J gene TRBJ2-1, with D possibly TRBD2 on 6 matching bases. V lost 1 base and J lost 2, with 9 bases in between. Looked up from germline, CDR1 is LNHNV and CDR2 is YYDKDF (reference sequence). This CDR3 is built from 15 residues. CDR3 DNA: TGTGCCACCAGCAGAGCGGGAGACACCTACAATGAGCAGTTCTTC. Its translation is CATSRAGDTYNEQFF.

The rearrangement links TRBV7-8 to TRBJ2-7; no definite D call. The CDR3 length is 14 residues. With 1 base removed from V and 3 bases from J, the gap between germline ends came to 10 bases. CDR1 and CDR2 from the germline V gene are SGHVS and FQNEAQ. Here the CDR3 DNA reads TGTGCCAGCAGCTTAGGTGTGAACGTCTACGAGCAGTACTTC. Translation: CASSLGVNVYEQYF.

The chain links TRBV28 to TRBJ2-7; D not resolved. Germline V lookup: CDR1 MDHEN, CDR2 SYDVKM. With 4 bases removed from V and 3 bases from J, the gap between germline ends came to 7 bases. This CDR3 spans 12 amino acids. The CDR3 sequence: CASSSVLYEQYF. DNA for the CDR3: TGTGCCAGCAGTTCTGTCCTCTACGAGCAGTACTTC.

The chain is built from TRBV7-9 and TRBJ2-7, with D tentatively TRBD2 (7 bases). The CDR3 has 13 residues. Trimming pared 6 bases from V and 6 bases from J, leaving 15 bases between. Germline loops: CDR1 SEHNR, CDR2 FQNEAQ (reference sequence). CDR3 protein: CASSSGGGSEQYF. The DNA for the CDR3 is TGTGCCAGCAGTTCCGGCGGGGGCTCCGAGCAGTACTTC.

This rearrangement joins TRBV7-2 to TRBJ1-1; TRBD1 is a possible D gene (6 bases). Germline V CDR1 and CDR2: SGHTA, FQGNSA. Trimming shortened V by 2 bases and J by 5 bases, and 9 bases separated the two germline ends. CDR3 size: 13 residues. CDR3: CASSLPGQTEAFF. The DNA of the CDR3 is TGTGCCAGCAGCTTACCCGGACAGACTGAAGCTTTCTTT.

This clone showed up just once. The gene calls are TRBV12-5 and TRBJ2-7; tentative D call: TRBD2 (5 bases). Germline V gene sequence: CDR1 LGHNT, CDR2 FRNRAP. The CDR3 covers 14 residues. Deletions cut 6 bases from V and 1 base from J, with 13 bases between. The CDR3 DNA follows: TGTGCTAGTGGAGGACCCCGGACTTCCTACGAGCAGTACTTC. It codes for CASGGPRTSYEQYF.

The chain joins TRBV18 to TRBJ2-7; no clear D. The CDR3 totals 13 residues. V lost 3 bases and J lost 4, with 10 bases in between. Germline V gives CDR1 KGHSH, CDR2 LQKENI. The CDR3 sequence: CASSPKDGYEQYF. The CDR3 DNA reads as TGTGCCAGCTCACCGAAGGACGGTTACGAGCAGTACTTC.

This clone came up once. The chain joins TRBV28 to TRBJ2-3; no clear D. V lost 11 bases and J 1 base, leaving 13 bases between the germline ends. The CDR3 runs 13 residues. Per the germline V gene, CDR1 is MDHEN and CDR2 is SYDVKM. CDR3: CARVVPRTDTQYF. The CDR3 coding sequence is TGTGCCCGCGTAGTCCCCCGCACAGATACGCAGTATTTT. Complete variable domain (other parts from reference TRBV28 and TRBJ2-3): DVKVTQSSRYLVKRTGEKVFLECVQDMDHENMFWYRQDPGLGLRLIYFSYDVKMKEKGDIPEGYSVSREKKERFSLILESASTNQTSMYLCARVVPRTDTQYFGPGTRLTVL.

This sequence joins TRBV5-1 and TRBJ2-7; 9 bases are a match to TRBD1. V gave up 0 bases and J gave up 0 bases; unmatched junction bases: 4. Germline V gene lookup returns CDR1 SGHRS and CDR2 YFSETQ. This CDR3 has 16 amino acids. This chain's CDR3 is CASSLGGTGNSYEQYF. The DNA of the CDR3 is TGCGCCAGCAGCTTGGGTGGGACAGGGAACTCCTACGAGCAGTACTTC. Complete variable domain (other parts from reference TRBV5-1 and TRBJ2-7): KAGVTQTPRYLIKTRGQQVTLSCSPISGHRSVSWYQQTPGQGLQFLFEYFSETQRNKGNFPGRFSGRQFSNSRSEMNVSTLELGDSALYLCASSLGGTGNSYEQYFGPGTRLTVT.

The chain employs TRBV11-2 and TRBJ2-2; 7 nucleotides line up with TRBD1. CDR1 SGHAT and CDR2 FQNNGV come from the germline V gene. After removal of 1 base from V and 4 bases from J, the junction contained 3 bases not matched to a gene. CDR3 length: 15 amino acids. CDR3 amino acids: CASSLGQGSTGELFF. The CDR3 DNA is TGTGCCAGCAGCTTAGGACAGGGTAGCACCGGGGAGCTGTTTTTT.

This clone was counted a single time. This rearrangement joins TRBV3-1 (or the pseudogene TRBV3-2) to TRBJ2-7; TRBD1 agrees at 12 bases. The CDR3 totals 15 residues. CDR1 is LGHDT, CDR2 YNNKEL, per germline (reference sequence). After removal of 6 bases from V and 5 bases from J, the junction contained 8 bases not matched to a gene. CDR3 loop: CASSPVGQGAHEQYF. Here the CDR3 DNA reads TGTGCCAGCAGTCCGGTGGGACAGGGGGCTCACGAGCAGTACTTC.

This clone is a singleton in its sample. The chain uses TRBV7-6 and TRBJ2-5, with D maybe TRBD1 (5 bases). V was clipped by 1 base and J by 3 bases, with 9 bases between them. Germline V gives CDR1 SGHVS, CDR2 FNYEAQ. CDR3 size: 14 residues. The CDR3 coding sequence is TGTGCCAGCAGCTTAGAGGGGTCAGAAGAGACCCAGTACTTC. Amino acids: CASSLEGSEETQYF.